This entry is about one T cell receptor beta chain. Antigen specificity is unknown. The data are from a study of shared clonotypes between healthy human individuals. Study in general: Per donor, CD8 memory used one plate, CD8 naive used two, CD4 memory used three and CD4 naive used three. Findings and caveats of the study: Several donors held about 4.6% of naive CD4 clonotypes in common.

Repertoires were generated with immunoSEQ multiplex PCR, while TCRdb's copy carries only in-frame clones and drops some. The sample records around 700,000 clones, around 67% being singletons. Naive CD45RA+ and memory CD45RA-negative subsets were split from CD4+ cells. Germline V gene sequence: CDR1 MGHRA, CDR2 YSYEKL. V gave up 4 bases and J gave up 6 bases, with 13 bases separating them. The CDR3 is made up of 13 amino acids. The sample consisted of memory CD4+ T cells sorted from blood. Subset defined: CD45RA-negative fraction. This sequence originates from a woman in her twenties or thirties in good health. The genes are TRBV4-1 and TRBJ2-7; D is undetermined. CDR3 nucleotides: TGCGCCAGCAGCCCGGGCGGTCGAAGCGAGCAGTACTTC. It yields the protein CASSPGGRSEQYF.